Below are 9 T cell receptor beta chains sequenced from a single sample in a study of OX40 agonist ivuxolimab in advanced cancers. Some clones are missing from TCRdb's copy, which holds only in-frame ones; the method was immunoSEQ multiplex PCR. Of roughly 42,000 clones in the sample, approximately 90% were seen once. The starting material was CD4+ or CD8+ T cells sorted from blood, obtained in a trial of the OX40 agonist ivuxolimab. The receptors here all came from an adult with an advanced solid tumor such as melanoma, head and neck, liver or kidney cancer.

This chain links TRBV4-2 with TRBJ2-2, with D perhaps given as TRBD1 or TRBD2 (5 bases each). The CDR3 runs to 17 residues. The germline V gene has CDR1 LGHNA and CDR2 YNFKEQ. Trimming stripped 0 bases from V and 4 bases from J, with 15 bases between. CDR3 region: CASSQEFWVGVTGELFF. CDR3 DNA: TGTGCCAGCAGCCAAGAGTTTTGGGTGGGGGTCACCGGGGAGCTGTTTTTT.

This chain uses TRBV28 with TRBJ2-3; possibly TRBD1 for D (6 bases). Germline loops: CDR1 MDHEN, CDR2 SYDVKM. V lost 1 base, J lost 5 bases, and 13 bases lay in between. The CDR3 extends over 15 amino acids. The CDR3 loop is CASSLFGGLQDTQYF. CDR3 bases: TGTGCCAGCAGTTTATTTGGGGGCCTGCAAGATACGCAGTATTTT. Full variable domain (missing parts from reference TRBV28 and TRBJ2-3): DVKVTQSSRYLVKRTGEKVFLECVQDMDHENMFWYRQDPGLGLRLIYFSYDVKMKEKGDIPEGYSVSREKKERFSLILESASTNQTSMYLCASSLFGGLQDTQYFGPGTRLTVL.

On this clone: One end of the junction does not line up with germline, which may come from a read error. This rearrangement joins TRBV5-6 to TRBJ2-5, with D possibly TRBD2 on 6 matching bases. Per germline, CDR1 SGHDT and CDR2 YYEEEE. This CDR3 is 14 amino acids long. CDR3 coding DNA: TGTGCCAGCAGCTTCTCGGCGGGGTCAGAGGCCCAGTACTTC. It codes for CASSFSAGSEAQYF.

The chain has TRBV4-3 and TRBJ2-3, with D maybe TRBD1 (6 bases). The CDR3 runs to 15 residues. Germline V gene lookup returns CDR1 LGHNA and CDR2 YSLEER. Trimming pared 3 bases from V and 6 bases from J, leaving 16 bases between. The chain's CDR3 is CASSQDGPQGDTQYF. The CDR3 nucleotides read TGCGCCAGCAGCCAGGACGGACCCCAGGGGGATACGCAGTATTTT.

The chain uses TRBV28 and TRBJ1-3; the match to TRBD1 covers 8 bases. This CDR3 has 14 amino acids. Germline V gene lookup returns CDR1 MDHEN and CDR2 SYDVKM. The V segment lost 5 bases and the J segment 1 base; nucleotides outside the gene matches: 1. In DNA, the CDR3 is TGTGCCAGCAGTGACAGGGGTTCTGGAAACACCATATATTTT. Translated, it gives CASSDRGSGNTIYF. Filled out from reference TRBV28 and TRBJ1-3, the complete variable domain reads DVKVTQSSRYLVKRTGEKVFLECVQDMDHENMFWYRQDPGLGLRLIYFSYDVKMKEKGDIPEGYSVSREKKERFSLILESASTNQTSMYLCASSDRGSGNTIYFGEGSWLTVV.

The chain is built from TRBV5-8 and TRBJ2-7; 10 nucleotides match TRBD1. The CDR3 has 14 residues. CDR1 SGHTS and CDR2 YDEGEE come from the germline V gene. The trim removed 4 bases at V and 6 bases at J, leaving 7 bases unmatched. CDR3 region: CASSIRDRGSEQYF. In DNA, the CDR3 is TGTGCCAGCAGCATCCGGGACAGGGGCTCCGAGCAGTACTTC.

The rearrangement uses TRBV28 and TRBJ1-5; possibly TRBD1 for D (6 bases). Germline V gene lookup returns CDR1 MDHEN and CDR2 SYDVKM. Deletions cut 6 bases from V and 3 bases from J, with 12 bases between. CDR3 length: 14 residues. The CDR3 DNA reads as TGTGCCAGCAGATCCAGGGGTTACAATCAGCCCCAGCATTTT. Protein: CASRSRGYNQPQHF. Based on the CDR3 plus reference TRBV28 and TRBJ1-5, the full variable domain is DVKVTQSSRYLVKRTGEKVFLECVQDMDHENMFWYRQDPGLGLRLIYFSYDVKMKEKGDIPEGYSVSREKKERFSLILESASTNQTSMYLCASRSRGYNQPQHFGDGTRLSIL.

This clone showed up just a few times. CDR3 in DNA: TGCGCCAGCAGCCAAGTTAGAGACACCGGGGAGCTGTTTTTT. It specifies CASSQVRDTGELFF. The V and J genes are TRBV4-3 and TRBJ2-2; D not resolved. V was clipped by 1 base and J by 3 bases, with 6 bases between them. The CDR3 covers 14 residues. In germline, CDR1 is LGHNA, CDR2 YSLEER.

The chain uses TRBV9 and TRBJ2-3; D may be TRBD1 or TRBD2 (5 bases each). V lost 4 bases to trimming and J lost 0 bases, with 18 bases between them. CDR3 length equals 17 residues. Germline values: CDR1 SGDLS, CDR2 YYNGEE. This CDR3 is CASSPSGTHRSTDTQYF. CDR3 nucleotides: TGTGCCAGCAGCCCTAGTGGGACCCACCGTAGCACAGATACGCAGTATTTT. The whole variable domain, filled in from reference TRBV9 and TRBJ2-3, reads DSGVTQTPKHLITATGQRVTLRCSPRSGDLSVYWYQQSLDQGLQFLIQYYNGEERAKGNILERFSAQQFPDLHSELNLSSLELGDSALYFCASSPSGTHRSTDTQYFGPGTRLTVL.